These T cell receptor beta chains were read from a single sample in a study of blood T cells in healthy people across ages. Each CDR3 protein is one row after TCRdb ran MiXCR on the 5' RACE reads. The table lists roughly 1,300,000 distinct CDR3 sequences, 55% to 75% of them singletons, with 6.5% to 8.5% in the top ten. Sequenced: blood. The receptors shown here come from a man aged 18 to 30 in good health. The CDR3 runs from the conserved cysteine through the conserved F or W. A D gene is named only where the DNA matches it firmly. Size is stated for part of the rows, as once, few or many counts, or as a class when the clone is expanded.

clone_size: few; d_call: -; j_call: TRBJ1-2; v_call: TRBV15; cdr3_nt: TGTGCCACCAGCAGGGACAGATCCTATGGCTACACCTTC; cdr3_aa: CATSRDRSYGYTF
clone_size: -; d_call: TRBD1; j_call: TRBJ2-1; v_call: TRBV29-1; cdr3_nt: TGCAGCCTTGGACAGGGGGTAACAGATGAGCAGTTCTTC; cdr3_aa: CSLGQGVTDEQFF
clone_size: -; d_call: -; j_call: TRBJ1-4; v_call: TRBV6-6; cdr3_nt: TGTGCCAGCCACCGGGACAAATCAAATGAAAAACTGTTTTTT; cdr3_aa: CASHRDKSNEKLFF
clone_size: -; d_call: -; j_call: TRBJ2-7; v_call: TRBV4-3; cdr3_nt: TGCGCCAGCAGCCAAGATAGCAGGGCGGCTTCCTACGAGCAGTACTTC; cdr3_aa: CASSQDSRAASYEQYF
clone_size: -; d_call: -; j_call: TRBJ1-2; v_call: TRBV27; cdr3_nt: TGTGCCAGCACGTCCGGGACCTACTATGGCTACACCTTC; cdr3_aa: CASTSGTYYGYTF
clone_size: -; d_call: -; j_call: TRBJ1-2; v_call: TRBV29-1; cdr3_nt: TGCAGCGTACATCTCACGGGGAGTTCGAGGGGGTTTGGCTACACCTTC; cdr3_aa: CSVHLTGSSRGFGYTF
clone_size: -; d_call: -; j_call: TRBJ1-1; v_call: TRBV27; cdr3_nt: TGTGCCAGCAGTTTTAGGGAGAACACTGAAGCTTTCTTT; cdr3_aa: CASSFRENTEAFF
clone_size: -; d_call: -; j_call: TRBJ2-5; v_call: TRBV10-2; cdr3_nt: TGCGCCAGCAGATGGGGAGCTCCAGAGGAGACCCAGTACTTC; cdr3_aa: CASRWGAPEETQYF
clone_size: -; d_call: TRBD2; j_call: TRBJ2-3; v_call: TRBV29-1; cdr3_nt: TGCGGCGTTCTAAGTGCGGGGGGGGTTACAGATACGCAGTATTTT; cdr3_aa: CGVLSAGGVTDTQYF
clone_size: -; d_call: -; j_call: TRBJ2-7; v_call: TRBV6-5; cdr3_nt: TGTGCCAGCAGCTCCCCTTCGGCGGGGCCCACCTACGAGCAGTACTTC; cdr3_aa: CASSSPSAGPTYEQYF
clone_size: -; d_call: -; j_call: TRBJ1-2; v_call: TRBV6-2/TRBV6-3; cdr3_nt: TGTGCCAGCAGAGGTGTTGACAGAAGATATGGCTACACCTTC; cdr3_aa: CASRGVDRRYGYTF
clone_size: few; d_call: -; j_call: TRBJ2-1; v_call: TRBV20-1; cdr3_nt: TGCAGTGCTAGGGAGGGGGTAATGGTGAATTTGGAGCAGTTCTTC; cdr3_aa: CSAREGVMVNLEQFF
clone_size: -; d_call: TRBD1; j_call: TRBJ1-4; v_call: TRBV24-1; cdr3_nt: TGTGCCACCTCCGGGACAGGTGGAGAAAAACTGTTTTTT; cdr3_aa: CATSGTGGEKLFF
clone_size: few; d_call: -; j_call: TRBJ2-6; v_call: TRBV7-2; cdr3_nt: TGTGCCAGCAGCACGGACAGCCCCTCTGGGGCCAACGTCCTGACTTTC; cdr3_aa: CASSTDSPSGANVLTF
clone_size: -; d_call: -; j_call: TRBJ2-7; v_call: TRBV27; cdr3_nt: TGTGCCGGCAGTTTATCCGGGGGGCGATCCTACGAGCAGTACTTC; cdr3_aa: CAGSLSGGRSYEQYF
clone_size: -; d_call: TRBD1; j_call: TRBJ2-1; v_call: TRBV29-1; cdr3_nt: TGCAGCGTTGAACGACAGGGGGCCGAGTGTGAGCAGTTCTTC; cdr3_aa: CSVERQGAECEQFF
clone_size: many; d_call: -; j_call: TRBJ2-7; v_call: TRBV29-1; cdr3_nt: TGCAGCGTTCGGGGGAACGAGCAGTACTTC; cdr3_aa: CSVRGNEQYF
clone_size: -; d_call: -; j_call: TRBJ2-7; v_call: TRBV29-1; cdr3_nt: TGCAGCGTTGAAGGGGGGCTCGCCTACGAGCAGTACTTC; cdr3_aa: CSVEGGLAYEQYF
clone_size: few; d_call: TRBD1; j_call: TRBJ1-5; v_call: TRBV9; cdr3_nt: TGTGCCAGCAGCCCTAGGACAGGGAGGTGTTGCAATCAGCCCCAGCATTTT; cdr3_aa: CASSPRTGRCCNQPQHF
clone_size: few; d_call: -; j_call: TRBJ2-7; v_call: TRBV6-6; cdr3_nt: TGTGCCAGCAGTTACTCCGTAAACGAGCAGTACTTC; cdr3_aa: CASSYSVNEQYF
clone_size: -; d_call: TRBD2; j_call: TRBJ2-5; v_call: TRBV6-1; cdr3_nt: TGTGCCAGCAGCCCCCTCAGCGGGGGGGCAGGTCAAGAGACCCAGTACTTC; cdr3_aa: CASSPLSGGAGQETQYF
clone_size: few; d_call: -; j_call: TRBJ1-6; v_call: TRBV7-6; cdr3_nt: TGTGCCAGCAGCCTCCAACGGACCAATTCACCCCTCCACTTT; cdr3_aa: CASSLQRTNSPLHF
clone_size: -; d_call: -; j_call: TRBJ2-7; v_call: TRBV10-3; cdr3_nt: TGTGCCATCAATCAGGCCGGGAGTAGTAACGAGCAGTACTTC; cdr3_aa: CAINQAGSSNEQYF
clone_size: -; d_call: -; j_call: TRBJ2-5; v_call: TRBV4-2; cdr3_nt: TGTGCCAGCAGCCAAGATTCATGGCGAGAGACCCAGTACTTC; cdr3_aa: CASSQDSWRETQYF
clone_size: -; d_call: -; j_call: TRBJ1-2; v_call: TRBV12-3/TRBV12-4; cdr3_nt: TGTGCCAGCGCGCTCGGGGTGTCTAACGATGGCTACACCTTC; cdr3_aa: CASALGVSNDGYTF
clone_size: -; d_call: -; j_call: TRBJ2-1; v_call: TRBV20-1; cdr3_nt: TGCAGTGCTGACCAAACAAGTTTGCAGGAGCAGTTCTTC; cdr3_aa: CSADQTSLQEQFF
clone_size: -; d_call: -; j_call: TRBJ2-7; v_call: TRBV20-1; cdr3_nt: TGCAGTGCTAGTCCTCCCACCACTTTTTACGAGCAGTACTTC; cdr3_aa: CSASPPTTFYEQYF
clone_size: -; d_call: TRBD1; j_call: TRBJ2-5; v_call: TRBV27; cdr3_nt: TGTGCCAGCAGTTTATTCCAGGGGGCGCGGGAGACCCAGTACTTC; cdr3_aa: CASSLFQGARETQYF
clone_size: -; d_call: TRBD2; j_call: TRBJ2-7; v_call: TRBV4-2; cdr3_nt: TGTGCCAGCAGCCGCAGACTAGCGGGGGAATACGAGCAGTACTTC; cdr3_aa: CASSRRLAGEYEQYF
clone_size: -; d_call: -; j_call: TRBJ2-5; v_call: TRBV12-3/TRBV12-4; cdr3_nt: TGTGCCAGCAGTCCCCGGGCCTTGGAGACCCAGTACTTC; cdr3_aa: CASSPRALETQYF
clone_size: -; d_call: -; j_call: TRBJ1-1; v_call: TRBV6-2/TRBV6-3; cdr3_nt: TGTGCCAGCAGTTACTTGCTTCCGTTAATGAACACTGAAGCTTTCTTT; cdr3_aa: CASSYLLPLMNTEAFF
clone_size: -; d_call: TRBD1; j_call: TRBJ2-4; v_call: TRBV15; cdr3_nt: TGTGCCACCAGCAACAAAGTCAAAGGGGGACAGCAGTACTTC; cdr3_aa: CATSNKVKGGQQYF
clone_size: -; d_call: TRBD1; j_call: TRBJ2-5; v_call: TRBV12-3/TRBV12-4; cdr3_nt: TGTGCCAGCAGTTCCCAACGGGACAGGGAAGGAGAGACCCAGTACTTC; cdr3_aa: CASSSQRDREGETQYF
clone_size: -; d_call: TRBD2; j_call: TRBJ2-1; v_call: TRBV7-2; cdr3_nt: TGTGCCAGCAGCCCCAGCGGGACTAGCGGGAGGTCGGGGGATGAGCAGTTCTTC; cdr3_aa: CASSPSGTSGRSGDEQFF
clone_size: few; d_call: -; j_call: TRBJ1-6; v_call: TRBV6-1; cdr3_nt: TGTGCCAGCAGTGAAGTAATCGCCAGAGTGGCCAATTCCTATAATTCACCCCTCCACTTT; cdr3_aa: CASSEVIARVANSYNSPLHF
clone_size: few; d_call: -; j_call: TRBJ2-3; v_call: TRBV7-2; cdr3_nt: TGTGCCAGCACCCAAGGCCCAGATACGCAGTATTTT; cdr3_aa: CASTQGPDTQYF
clone_size: -; d_call: -; j_call: TRBJ2-1; v_call: TRBV5-6; cdr3_nt: TGTGCCAGCAGCATCTGGAGGGTTGATGAGCAGTTCTTC; cdr3_aa: CASSIWRVDEQFF
clone_size: -; d_call: -; j_call: TRBJ1-6; v_call: TRBV2; cdr3_nt: TGTGCCAGCAGTGAAAGACCAGGGTATAATTCACCCCTCCACTTT; cdr3_aa: CASSERPGYNSPLHF
clone_size: -; d_call: TRBD1; j_call: TRBJ1-2; v_call: TRBV20-1; cdr3_nt: TGCAGTGCTAGAGCCGTACAGGGGGCGCTCGGTGGCTACACCTTC; cdr3_aa: CSARAVQGALGGYTF
clone_size: -; d_call: TRBD1; j_call: TRBJ2-6; v_call: TRBV27; cdr3_nt: TGTGCCAGCAGTCATGGACAGGGCCTCTCTGGGGCCAACGTCCTGACTTTC; cdr3_aa: CASSHGQGLSGANVLTF
clone_size: many; d_call: -; j_call: TRBJ2-1; v_call: TRBV20-1; cdr3_nt: TGCAGTGCTAGATTAGGGAATGAGCAGTTCTTC; cdr3_aa: CSARLGNEQFF
clone_size: once; d_call: -; j_call: TRBJ2-5; v_call: TRBV4-1; cdr3_nt: TGCGCCAGCAGCCGCGCGCTTTCCGTGGGGGAGACCCAGTACTTC; cdr3_aa: CASSRALSVGETQYF
clone_size: -; d_call: -; j_call: TRBJ2-7; v_call: TRBV6-5; cdr3_nt: TGTGCCAGCAGTTACTCGATAGGCTGGGACTCAGTTCCCTACGAGCAGTACTTC; cdr3_aa: CASSYSIGWDSVPYEQYF
clone_size: few; d_call: -; j_call: TRBJ2-3; v_call: TRBV27; cdr3_nt: TGTGCCAGCAGCCGCGGAGGACACTCTAGCACAGATACGCAGTATTTT; cdr3_aa: CASSRGGHSSTDTQYF
clone_size: -; d_call: -; j_call: TRBJ2-7; v_call: TRBV13; cdr3_nt: TGTGCCAGCAGCTTAGTAGGCTCTGCTATGCCCTACGAGCAGTACTTC; cdr3_aa: CASSLVGSAMPYEQYF
clone_size: -; d_call: -; j_call: TRBJ2-1; v_call: TRBV12-3/TRBV12-4; cdr3_nt: TGTGCCAGCAGTTTTGAGGCTGCTGGGGACAATGAGCAGTTCTTC; cdr3_aa: CASSFEAAGDNEQFF
clone_size: -; d_call: TRBD1; j_call: TRBJ2-1; v_call: TRBV11-2; cdr3_nt: TGTGCCAGCAGCACCCCGGACAGGGGCCCCTACAATGAGCAGTTCTTC; cdr3_aa: CASSTPDRGPYNEQFF
clone_size: -; d_call: -; j_call: TRBJ2-7; v_call: TRBV10-2; cdr3_nt: TGCGCCAGCACAGACACCCTTACCTACGAGCAGTACTTC; cdr3_aa: CASTDTLTYEQYF
clone_size: -; d_call: TRBD2; j_call: TRBJ2-3; v_call: TRBV20-1; cdr3_nt: TGCAGTGCTAGAGATTCCTCGGGGGGGCCAGATACGCAGTATTTT; cdr3_aa: CSARDSSGGPDTQYF
clone_size: -; d_call: TRBD1; j_call: TRBJ2-7; v_call: TRBV15; cdr3_nt: TGTGCCACCAGCAGTATCGGGACAGGGAACAATGAGCAGTACTTC; cdr3_aa: CATSSIGTGNNEQYF
clone_size: few; d_call: TRBD2; j_call: TRBJ2-1; v_call: TRBV4-3; cdr3_nt: TGCGCCAGCAGCCCCGGGGTTAGCGGGGGGGTTCGTGAGCAGTTCTTC; cdr3_aa: CASSPGVSGGVREQFF
clone_size: -; d_call: -; j_call: TRBJ2-7; v_call: TRBV6-1; cdr3_nt: TGTGCCAGCAGTGAGACATACTACGAGCAGTACTTC; cdr3_aa: CASSETYYEQYF
clone_size: -; d_call: -; j_call: TRBJ2-4; v_call: TRBV28; cdr3_nt: TGTGCCAGCAGTTTATCGGGAGTGGCCCTTGCCAAAAACATTCAGTACTTC; cdr3_aa: CASSLSGVALAKNIQYF
clone_size: -; d_call: TRBD1; j_call: TRBJ2-7; v_call: TRBV7-9; cdr3_nt: TGTGCCAGCAGCTTAAGCGACAGGGTATCCTACGGGCAGTACTTC; cdr3_aa: CASSLSDRVSYGQYF
clone_size: -; d_call: -; j_call: TRBJ2-7; v_call: TRBV21-1; cdr3_nt: TGTGCCAGCAGCAAAGATAGACAGGTCTACGAGCAGTACTTC; cdr3_aa: CASSKDRQVYEQYF
clone_size: -; d_call: -; j_call: TRBJ1-2; v_call: TRBV12-3/TRBV12-4; cdr3_nt: TGTGCCAGCAGTTTTCGTGCCACCCGAAACCCCACGTTGATGGGCTACACCTTC; cdr3_aa: CASSFRATRNPTLMGYTF
clone_size: -; d_call: -; j_call: TRBJ2-5; v_call: TRBV9; cdr3_nt: TGTGCCAGCAGCGTAGTAGGATCGAGACAGGCTGAGCAGTACTTC; cdr3_aa: CASSVVGSRQAEQYF
clone_size: -; d_call: -; j_call: TRBJ2-7; v_call: TRBV27; cdr3_nt: TGTGCCAGCAGACCCTTCGATAGGGTCGGCCCCAACGAGCAGTACTTC; cdr3_aa: CASRPFDRVGPNEQYF
clone_size: -; d_call: -; j_call: TRBJ1-1; v_call: TRBV6-5; cdr3_nt: TGTGCCAGCAGTTACTCAAGGGGAAGGTCTGAAGCTTTCTTT; cdr3_aa: CASSYSRGRSEAFF
clone_size: once; d_call: -; j_call: TRBJ2-5; v_call: TRBV20-1; cdr3_nt: TGCAGTGCCATTCAAGGGGCCCAGTACTTC; cdr3_aa: CSAIQGAQYF